One and the same sample provided the 18 T cell receptor beta chains below, sequenced in a study of T cell changes during pregnancy in multiple sclerosis (dated by TCRdb to about 2019). Receptors were amplified or captured by the immunoSEQ multiplex PCR assay. TCRdb stores this immuneACCESS table with in-frame sequences only. Part of the clones is absent; in the studies checked, under half of the shortfall reflects unresolved V genes, and no reason is known for the rest. A total of under 25,000 clones appear in this sample, about 83% of them only once. The top ten constitute approximately 7.6% of the sample. The sample here was CD8+ T cells from peripheral blood mononuclear cells, taken before pregnancy. All receptors derive from a female donor with multiple sclerosis, enrolled in a pregnancy study.

This chain joins TRBV27 and TRBJ1-1, with 9 nucleotides matching TRBD1. The germline gives CDR1 MNHEY, CDR2 SMNVEV (reference sequence). The CDR3 extends over 17 amino acids. After removal of 3 bases from V and 5 bases from J, the junction contained 13 bases not matched to a gene. CDR3 amino acids: CASSLIQGAAWITEAFF. The CDR3 DNA is TGTGCCAGCAGTTTGATACAGGGGGCGGCTTGGATAACTGAAGCTTTCTTT.

V and J are TRBV27 and TRBJ2-7, with D tentatively TRBD2 (5 bases). The CDR3 sequence is 16 residues long. CDR1 is MNHEY and CDR2 is SMNVEV in the germline V gene (reference sequence). The V end was cut by 2 bases, the J end by 7 bases, with 21 bases between. The CDR3 region is CASSLTRRSGTWEQYF. In nucleotides, the CDR3 is TGTGCCAGCAGTTTAACCCGCCGGAGCGGAACTTGGGAGCAGTACTTC.

This chain links TRBV4-1 with TRBJ2-1, with D maybe TRBD2 (6 bases). Per the germline V gene, CDR1 is MGHRA and CDR2 is YSYEKL. CDR3 size: 15 residues. V dropped 4 bases and J dropped 5 bases, with 15 bases sitting between them. Here the CDR3 DNA reads TGCGCCAGCAGCCCGGGACTCCTAATCGACAATGAGCAGTTCTTC. Protein sequence: CASSPGLLIDNEQFF.

J is TRBJ2-3 and V is TRBV5-1, with unresolved D. The CDR3 contains 14 residues. Germline V gene sequence: CDR1 SGHRS, CDR2 YFSETQ. Trimming took 4 bases from V and 7 from J, leaving 16 bases between them. DNA for the CDR3: TGCGCCAGCAGCGCAACTCGGGTTTTCAATACGCAGTATTTT. Its translation is CASSATRVFNTQYF.

The chain employs TRBV4-1 and TRBJ2-1; D perhaps matches TRBD2 (6 bases). Looked up from germline, CDR1 is MGHRA and CDR2 is YSYEKL. This CDR3 spans 16 amino acids. Trimming cost V 0 bases and J 1 base, with 10 bases left between them. The CDR3 coding sequence is TGCGCCAGCAGCCAAGAAGGCCTAGCGTCCTACAATGAGCAGTTCTTC. This translates into CASSQEGLASYNEQFF.

The V and J genes are TRBV5-6 and TRBJ1-1; D gene unclear. The CDR3 length is 12 residues. V lost 2 bases and J lost 3, with 5 bases in between. Germline values: CDR1 SGHDT, CDR2 YYEEEE. CDR3 DNA: TGTGCCAGCAGCTTACTTGACACTGAAGCTTTCTTT. It yields the protein CASSLLDTEAFF. Complete variable domain (other parts from reference TRBV5-6 and TRBJ1-1): DAGVTQSPTHLIKTRGQQVTLRCSPKSGHDTVSWYQQALGQGPQFIFQYYEEEERQRGNFPDRFSGHQFPNYSSELNVNALLLGDSALYLCASSLLDTEAFFGQGTRLTVV.

This clone was seen a handful of times. V is TRBV15 and J is TRBJ1-2; TRBD1 matches 8 bases. Germline values: CDR1 LNHNV, CDR2 YYDKDF (reference sequence). V dropped 0 bases and J dropped 7; count of bases not matched to a gene: 13. The CDR3 spans 17 residues. The chain's CDR3 is CATSRDRGPVLNRGYTF. The CDR3 DNA is TGTGCCACCAGCAGAGACAGGGGGCCAGTGTTGAATCGTGGCTACACCTTC.

This clone was detected once. CDR3 amino acids: CASSPGQGLRGYTF. The CDR3 nucleotides are TGTGCCAGCAGCCCAGGACAGGGATTGAGAGGCTACACCTTC. V is TRBV4-2 and J is TRBJ1-2; 8 nucleotides align to TRBD1. Germline CDR1 is LGHNA and CDR2 is YNFKEQ. Trimming cost V 4 bases and J 8 bases; bases outside gene matches: 9. This CDR3 has 14 residues.

The chain uses TRBV6-5 and TRBJ2-5; 8 nucleotides align to TRBD1. Germline CDR1 MNHEY, CDR2 SVGAGI. The junction had 9 bases not matched to a gene; V was cut back by 5 bases and J by 4 bases. CDR3 length equals 15 residues. CDR3 nucleotides: TGTGCCAGCAGTATCGGACAGGGTCCGGCAGAGACCCAGTACTTC. It codes for CASSIGQGPAETQYF.

This chain joins TRBV9 and TRBJ2-2; 7 nucleotides match TRBD1. The germline V gene encodes CDR1 SGDLS and CDR2 YYNGEE. V lost 6 bases, J lost 4 bases, and 0 bases stayed unmatched. CDR3 length: 12 amino acids. CDR3 DNA sequence: TGTGCCAGCACAGGGGGCACCGGGGAGCTGTTTTTT. Its protein product is CASTGGTGELFF.

This chain joins TRBV6-4 and TRBJ2-2; 9 nucleotides match TRBD2. The CDR3 has 15 amino acids. The ends lost 5 bases at V and 5 bases at J; junction bases unmatched: 6. The germline V gene encodes CDR1 MRHNA and CDR2 SNTAGT. The CDR3 is CASSPLAGTTGELFF. The CDR3 nucleotides are TGTGCCAGCAGTCCACTAGCGGGTACAACCGGGGAGCTGTTTTTT.

The V gene is TRBV27, the J gene TRBJ2-7, with D perhaps TRBD1 (6 bases). This CDR3 has 14 amino acids. The V gene lost 5 bases and the J gene lost 3 bases, with 14 bases spanning the gap. The germline V gene has CDR1 MNHEY and CDR2 SMNVEV (reference sequence). CDR3 sequence reads: CASSPLTGSYEQYF. CDR3 bases: TGTGCCAGCAGTCCGCTAACAGGGAGCTACGAGCAGTACTTC.

The V and J genes are TRBV6-1 and TRBJ2-1; TRBD2 aligns across 7 bases. The V and J ends lost 9 bases and 6 bases, in that order; junction bases with no gene match: 11. The germline V gene has CDR1 MNHNS and CDR2 SASEGT. The length of the CDR3 is 14 residues. Here the CDR3 DNA reads TGTGCCAGTAGGGACTACGTAAGATCCAATGAGCAGTTCTTC. It specifies CASRDYVRSNEQFF.

The rearrangement links TRBV6-5 to TRBJ2-3; no clear D. V was pared by 0 bases and J by 1 base, with 8 bases between. The CDR3 consists of 15 residues. Germline CDR1 and CDR2: MNHEY and SVGAGI. CDR3 residues: CASSYSRVGTDTQYF. The CDR3 coding sequence is TGTGCCAGCAGTTACTCGAGAGTTGGCACAGATACGCAGTATTTT.

The CDR3 bases are TGTGCCAGTAGTCCCGCCCCGGGACTAGGTTGGCAGACCCAGTACTTC. This translates into CASSPAPGLGWQTQYF. The rearrangement uses TRBV19 and TRBJ2-5; TRBD2 agrees at 8 bases. CDR3 length: 16 residues. V gave up 5 bases and J gave up 6 bases; unmatched junction bases: 14. In germline, CDR1 is LNHDA, CDR2 SQIVND (reference sequence).

The J gene is TRBJ2-4, the V gene TRBV9; possible D gene TRBD2, 5 bases. The CDR3 has 14 residues. V was shortened by 0 bases and J by 6 bases, with 10 bases between the two germline ends. The germline CDR1 and CDR2 sequences are SGDLS and YYNGEE. CDR3 sequence reads: CASSVEEVGNIQYF. DNA of the CDR3: TGTGCCAGCAGCGTAGAGGAGGTTGGAAACATTCAGTACTTC.

This clone was picked up one time. The chain links TRBV4-3 to TRBJ1-3; 8 bases align to TRBD1. Germline V gives CDR1 LGHNA, CDR2 YSLEER. The V segment lost 3 bases and the J segment 0 bases; nucleotides outside the gene matches: 7. The CDR3 loop spans 17 amino acids. This CDR3 reads CASSHLPGQDSGNTIYF. Written as DNA, the CDR3 is TGCGCCAGCAGCCACCTACCGGGACAGGACTCTGGAAACACCATATATTTT.

This clone is a singleton in its sample. J is TRBJ1-2 and V is TRBV4-1; D ambiguous. Deletions cut 0 bases from V and 4 bases from J, with 18 bases between. Germline loops: CDR1 MGHRA, CDR2 YSYEKL. The CDR3 sequence is 17 residues long. The CDR3 nucleotides are TGCGCCAGCAGCCAAGAATACAGACCGGGAAACCCCTATGGCTACACCTTC. It yields the protein CASSQEYRPGNPYGYTF.